The 11 T cell receptor beta chains presented below share a single source sample, sequenced in a study of blood T cell repertoires in COVID-19. Only in-frame clones appear in the TCRdb table, and some are missing; sequencing was by immunoSEQ multiplex PCR. This sample has roughly 120,000 clones; around 80% occur once, and the top ten carry 1.5% to 2%. Sequenced input: peripheral blood. The source is a man aged 70 or older with acute or convalescent COVID-19.

This chain connects TRBV7-9 to TRBJ2-2; D is unresolved. CDR3 length: 16 residues. Trimming stripped 5 bases from V and 2 bases from J, with 15 bases between. Germline CDR1 SEHNR, CDR2 FQNEAQ (reference sequence). CDR3 in DNA: TGTGCCAGCAGCCCCCCAGGATCCCCAAACACCGGGGAGCTGTTTTTT. Protein: CASSPPGSPNTGELFF.

V and J are TRBV15 and TRBJ1-2; TRBD1 is a possible D gene (6 bases). The V end lost 0 bases, the J end lost 5 bases, and 10 bases lay between the germline ends. This CDR3 has 14 residues. Per germline, CDR1 LNHNV and CDR2 YYDKDF (reference sequence). The CDR3 protein is CATSRERGAYGYTF. In DNA form, the CDR3 reads TGTGCCACCAGCAGAGAACGGGGGGCATATGGCTACACCTTC.

In the case of this clone: One end of the junction fails to match germline, which may point to a read error. V usage is TRBV7-7 and J usage is TRBJ2-7; perhaps TRBD1 as D (6 bases). The CDR3 has 14 residues. Germline V lookup: CDR1 SSHAT, CDR2 FNYEAQ (reference sequence). The CDR3 reads CASSSRDNSYEQYF. The CDR3 DNA reads TGTGCTAGCAGCTCCCGGGACAACTCCTACGAGCAGTACTTC.

The chain carries TRBV28 and TRBJ1-1, with 7 positions matching TRBD1. Per the germline V gene, CDR1 is MDHEN and CDR2 is SYDVKM. Losses at the gene ends were 6 bases for V and 11 bases for J; bases not matched to a gene: 12. CDR3 length: 13 residues. The DNA of the CDR3 is TGTGCCAGCAGCCCTCACGACAGGGTTTTGGCTTTCTTT. Residues: CASSPHDRVLAFF.

J is TRBJ2-7 and V is TRBV28; TRBD1 might be the D (7 bases). The V gene lost 8 bases and the J gene lost 4 bases, with 15 bases spanning the gap. Germline V gene data show CDR1 as MDHEN and CDR2 as SYDVKM. The CDR3 contains 13 residues. DNA for the CDR3: TGTGCCAGCTCGTCACAGGGGAGGTACGAGCAGTACTTC. This codes for CASSSQGRYEQYF.

The chain combines TRBV5-8 with TRBJ1-5; 10 bases are a match to TRBD1. Germline V CDR1 and CDR2: SGHTS, YDEGEE. The CDR3 has 14 residues. With V trimmed by 1 base and J by 15 bases, 10 bases remained unmatched. CDR3 bases: TGTGCCAGCAGCTTGCAGGCCGGGACAGGGGATGGGCATTTT. The encoded protein is CASSLQAGTGDGHF. Based on the CDR3 plus reference TRBV5-8 and TRBJ1-5, the full variable domain is EAGVTQSPTHLIKTRGQQATLRCSPISGHTSVYWYQQALGLGLQFLLWYDEGEERNRGNFPPRFSGRQFPNYSSELNVNALELEDSALYLCASSLQAGTGDGHFGDGTRLSIL.

This clone was counted between two and nine times. The chain is built from TRBV9 and TRBJ1-3; D call uncertain. Trimming pared 3 bases from V and 3 bases from J, leaving 4 bases between. This CDR3 comprises 12 residues. Germline V gene lookup returns CDR1 SGDLS and CDR2 YYNGEE. DNA of the CDR3: TGTGCCAGCAGCGCCAGTGGAAACACCATATATTTT. This gives the protein CASSASGNTIYF.

The rearrangement links TRBV6-5 to TRBJ2-7; 13 nucleotides line up with TRBD2. Per the germline V gene, CDR1 is MNHEY and CDR2 is SVGAGI. The CDR3 has 16 residues. V gave up 4 bases and J gave up 5 bases; unmatched junction bases: 8. CDR3 in amino acids: CASSFPGLAGKNEQYF. The CDR3 DNA is TGTGCCAGCAGTTTCCCGGGACTAGCGGGGAAGAACGAGCAGTACTTC.

The J gene is TRBJ1-2, the V gene TRBV7-8; a possible D gene is TRBD1 (6 bases). The ends were cut back, 5 bases at V and 8 bases at J, with 15 bases in the middle. This CDR3 spans 13 amino acids. Germline CDR1 SGHVS, CDR2 FQNEAQ. The CDR3 nucleotides are TGTGCCAGCAGCCAGAACAGGGTTGTGGGCTACACCTTC. Translation: CASSQNRVVGYTF.

This clone showed up just a few times. The chain recombines TRBV14 with TRBJ1-1; D perhaps matches TRBD1 (5 bases). This CDR3 is built from 13 residues. Germline CDR1 and CDR2: SGHDN and FVKESK. Trimming pared 6 bases from V and 4 bases from J, leaving 12 bases between. CDR3 in DNA: TGTGCCAGCAGGCTCGGCGGGGCCACTGAAGCTTTCTTT. This translates into CASRLGGATEAFF.

V is TRBV5-1 and J is TRBJ1-1, with TRBD1 identical over 8 bases. With V trimmed by 4 bases and J by 1 base, 15 bases remained unmatched. Germline V gene lookup returns CDR1 SGHRS and CDR2 YFSETQ. The CDR3 is made up of 18 amino acids. CDR3 DNA: TGCGCCAGCAGCCCGCACAGACAGGGGCATCTGGAGAACACTGAAGCTTTCTTT. It codes for CASSPHRQGHLENTEAFF.